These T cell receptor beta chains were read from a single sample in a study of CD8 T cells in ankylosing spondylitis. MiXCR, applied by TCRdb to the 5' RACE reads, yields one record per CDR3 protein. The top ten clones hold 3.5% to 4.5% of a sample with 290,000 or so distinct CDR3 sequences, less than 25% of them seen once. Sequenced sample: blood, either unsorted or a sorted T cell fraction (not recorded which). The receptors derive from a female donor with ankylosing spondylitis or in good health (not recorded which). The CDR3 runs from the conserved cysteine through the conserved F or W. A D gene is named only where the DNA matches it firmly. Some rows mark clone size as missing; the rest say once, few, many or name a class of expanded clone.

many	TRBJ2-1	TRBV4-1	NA	TGCGCCAGCAGCCAAGATCAAAATAGTGCCTATGAGCAGTTCTTC	CASSQDQNSAYEQFF
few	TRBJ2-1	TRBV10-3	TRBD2	TGTGCCATCAGTGATAAGGCGGGAGCGTCCTACAATGAGCAGTTCTTC	CAISDKAGASYNEQFF
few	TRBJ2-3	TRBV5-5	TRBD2	TGTGCCAGCAGCCTCGGACTAGCGGAGGGGACAGATACGCAGTATTTT	CASSLGLAEGTDTQYF
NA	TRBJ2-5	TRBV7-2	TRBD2	TGTGCCAGCAGCCCGGGACTAGGAGTGGATGAGACCCAGTACTTC	CASSPGLGVDETQYF
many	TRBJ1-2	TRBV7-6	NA	TGTGCCAGCAGCTTAGTGCGCGGTGAGGGCTACACCTTC	CASSLVRGEGYTF
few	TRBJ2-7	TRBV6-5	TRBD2	TGTGCCAGCAGTTACTCAATCCGGACTAGTACTTCCTACGAGCAGTACTTC	CASSYSIRTSTSYEQYF
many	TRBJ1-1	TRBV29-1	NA	TGCAGCGTTGAATGGGGGCGGAACACTGAAGCTTTCTTT	CSVEWGRNTEAFF
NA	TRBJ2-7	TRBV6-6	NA	TGTGCCAGCAGTTCTCACTGGATCGGCGAGCAGTACTTC	CASSSHWIGEQYF
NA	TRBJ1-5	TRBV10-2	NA	TGCGCCAGCAGTGATCATAATCAGCCCCAGCATTTT	CASSDHNQPQHF
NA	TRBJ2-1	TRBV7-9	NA	TGTGCCAGCACTGGGGGTGAGCAGTTCTTC	CASTGGEQFF
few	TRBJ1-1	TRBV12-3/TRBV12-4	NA	TGTGCCAGCATCCCTGCAGGGAAGATCACTGAAGCTTTCTTT	CASIPAGKITEAFF
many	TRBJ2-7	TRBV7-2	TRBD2	TGTGCCAGCAGCCTGACTAGCGGGAGGTACGAGCAGTACTTC	CASSLTSGRYEQYF
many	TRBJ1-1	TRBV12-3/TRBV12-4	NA	TGTGCCAGCAGGCTATCCGGGAACACTGAAGCTTTCTTT	CASRLSGNTEAFF
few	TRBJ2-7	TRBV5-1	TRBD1	TGCGCCAGCAGCTCAAGACAGGGTGGGACCTACGAGCAGTACTTC	CASSSRQGGTYEQYF
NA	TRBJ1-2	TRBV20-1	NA	TGCAGTGCCGGGCCCGTCGGTGGCTACACCTTC	CSAGPVGGYTF
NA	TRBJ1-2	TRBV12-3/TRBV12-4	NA	TGTGCCAGCACCCCCTCAGGAAGACGGAAAAACTATGGCTACACCTTC	CASTPSGRRKNYGYTF
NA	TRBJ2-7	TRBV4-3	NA	TGCGCCAGCAGCCAAGACAGGAGCTCCTACGAGCAGTACTTC	CASSQDRSSYEQYF
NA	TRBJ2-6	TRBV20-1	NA	TGCAGTGCCAAAAAACAGATTGGTGGGGGTTCTGGGGCCAACGTCCTGACTTTC	CSAKKQIGGGSGANVLTF
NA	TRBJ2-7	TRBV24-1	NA	TGTGCCACCAGTGATAATAGGGGGAAGACCGGCGAGCAGTACTTC	CATSDNRGKTGEQYF
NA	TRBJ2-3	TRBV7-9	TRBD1	TGTGCCAGCAGCTTGTCGGCAGGGGGCTTGACAGATACGCAGTATTTT	CASSLSAGGLTDTQYF
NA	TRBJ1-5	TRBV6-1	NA	TGTGCCAGCAGTGAAGCCAATATTAATCAGCCCCAGCATTTT	CASSEANINQPQHF
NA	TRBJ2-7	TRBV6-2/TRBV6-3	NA	TGTGCCAGCAGTTACTCGAAGGTAGCGGCCGGCTACGAGCAGTACTTC	CASSYSKVAAGYEQYF
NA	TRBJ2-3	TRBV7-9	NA	TGTGCCAGCAGCTTAGTTTTGGCTACAAGTGGAGATACGCAGTATTTT	CASSLVLATSGDTQYF
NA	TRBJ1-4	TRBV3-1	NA	TGTGCCAGCAGCACTCTTTCTGGGGGCGAAAAACTGTTTTTT	CASSTLSGGEKLFF
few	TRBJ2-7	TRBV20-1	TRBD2	TGCAGTGCTCGACTAGCATCGCGCGAGCAGTACTTC	CSARLASREQYF
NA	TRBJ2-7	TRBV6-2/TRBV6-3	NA	TGTGCCAGCAGTTCTCGACAGATCACCCTAACCTACGAGCAGTACTTC	CASSSRQITLTYEQYF
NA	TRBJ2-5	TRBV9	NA	TGTGCCAGCAGCGCAACAGGGCGAGAGACCCAGTACTTC	CASSATGRETQYF
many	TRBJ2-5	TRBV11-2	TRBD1	TGTGCCAGCAGCTTAACGGGACAGGGATTGATAGAGACCCAGTACTTC	CASSLTGQGLIETQYF
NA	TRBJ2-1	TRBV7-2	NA	TGTGCCAGCAGCCCGCGGGGATCGGGCAATGAGCAGTTCTTC	CASSPRGSGNEQFF
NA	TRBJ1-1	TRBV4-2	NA	TGTGCCAGCAGCCAAGAACAATTCACTGAAGCTTTCTTT	CASSQEQFTEAFF
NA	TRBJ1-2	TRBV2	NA	TGTGCCAGCAGTGGTGGAGGGGGTGATGGCTACACCTTC	CASSGGGGDGYTF
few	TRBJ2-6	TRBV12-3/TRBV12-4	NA	TGTGCCAGCAGTTTAGAGGGTCAGGGAGGAACTGGGGCCAACGTCCTGACTTTC	CASSLEGQGGTGANVLTF
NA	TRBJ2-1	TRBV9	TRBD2	TGTGCCAGCAGCTCAGGGGCTAGCGGGAGAAATGAGCAGTTCTTC	CASSSGASGRNEQFF
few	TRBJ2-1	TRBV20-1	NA	TGCAGTGCTAGCCCCTTTTTTGCGAGCTCCTACAATGAGCAGTTCTTC	CSASPFFASSYNEQFF
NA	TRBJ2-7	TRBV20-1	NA	TGCAGTGCTAGAGATCGCCTAGCCTACGAGCAGTACTTC	CSARDRLAYEQYF
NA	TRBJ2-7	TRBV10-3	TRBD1	TGTGCCATCAGGGACAGGGGTGCCGAGCAGTACTTC	CAIRDRGAEQYF
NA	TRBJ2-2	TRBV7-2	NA	TGTGCCAGCAGCCCCAGAGGAGGGGATTCCGGGGAGCTGTTTTTT	CASSPRGGDSGELFF
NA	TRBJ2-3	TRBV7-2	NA	TGTGCCAGCAGCTTAGCCCGGAGGGGAGTGGATACGCAGTATTTT	CASSLARRGVDTQYF
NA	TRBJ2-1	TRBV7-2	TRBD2	TGTGCCAGCAGCTTAAGGGGACTAGCGGGCCAGAGCTCCTACAATGAGCAGTTCTTC	CASSLRGLAGQSSYNEQFF
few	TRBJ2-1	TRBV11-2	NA	TGTGCCAGCAGCCTTCGACAGTCCTACAATGAGCAGTTCTTC	CASSLRQSYNEQFF
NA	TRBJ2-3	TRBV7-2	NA	TGTGCCAGCAGCCCCCAGGGTCAAGATACGCAGTATTTT	CASSPQGQDTQYF
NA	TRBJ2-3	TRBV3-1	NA	TGTGCCAGCAGCCAAGCAGCGACAGGGACTGATACGCAGTATTTT	CASSQAATGTDTQYF
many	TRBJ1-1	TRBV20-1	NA	TGCAGTGCTAGTTGGTTCGGCAGAACTAACACTGAAGCTTTCTTT	CSASWFGRTNTEAFF
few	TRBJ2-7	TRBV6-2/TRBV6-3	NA	TGTGCCAGCAGTGGTCGGGCGGGCTCCTACGAGCAGTACTTC	CASSGRAGSYEQYF
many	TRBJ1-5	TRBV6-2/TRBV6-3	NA	TGTGCCAGCAGTCACTCCTTCAATCAGCCCCAGCATTTT	CASSHSFNQPQHF
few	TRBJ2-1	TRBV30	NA	TGTGCCTGGAGTACCTATAGTTATGAGCAGTTCTTC	CAWSTYSYEQFF
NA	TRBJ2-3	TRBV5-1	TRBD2	TGCGCCAGCAGCTGGGGGCCTAGCGGGGGACCCTCTGGCACAGATACGCAGTATTTT	CASSWGPSGGPSGTDTQYF
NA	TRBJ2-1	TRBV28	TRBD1	TGTGCCAGCAGTTTACTTTCGGGACAGGGGATCGGGACTTTCAATGAGCAGTTCTTC	CASSLLSGQGIGTFNEQFF
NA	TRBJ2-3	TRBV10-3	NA	TGTGCCATCAGTGAGTCGGCAGTCACAGATACGCAGTATTTT	CAISESAVTDTQYF
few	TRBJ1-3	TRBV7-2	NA	TGTGCCAGCAGCTTAGACGGGCAGGCAGGAAACACCATATATTTT	CASSLDGQAGNTIYF